What follows is one T cell receptor (beta chain) and its context. What antigen it recognizes has not been identified. Base qualities are not at hand, and no much larger clone is one base apart. The sample belongs to a study of CD8+CD57+ T cells in acquired aplastic anemia (dated by TCRdb to the late 2010s). About the study as a whole: Extracted DNA from sorted CD4+ and CD8+ cells averaged approximately 3 ug, ranging from 0.2 to 27.4 ug. Mean read counts for healthy donor samples were 8.5 million to 10.8 million for CD4+ cells and under 14 million for CD8+ cells. Findings and caveats that apply to the study as a whole: CD8+ Simpson's diversity did not differ significantly between patients and healthy controls (P=0.060). Fewer than 30 CD8+ CDR3 sequences were found in both patients and controls but appeared to be highly expressed in patients and within the immunodominant clones of the patients.

The germline V and J ends show losses of 5 bases and 0 bases respectively, and no gene match explains 7 bases of the junction. The CDR3 covers 16 residues, taking in both the cysteine and the valine. Only the CDR3 DNA is retained, 48 bases long and in frame from the first base. CDR1 and CDR2 were assigned from the germline V gene (reference sequence) as DFQATT and SNEGSKA. TCR repertoires of sorted CD4+ and CD8+ blood T cells from severe aplastic anemia patients and healthy subjects were deep-sequenced in the study. Ficoll-Paque density gradient centrifugation was used to isolate peripheral blood mononuclear cells. Before DNA was extracted, CD4+ and CD8+ T cells were sorted using either FACS or magnetic beads. TCR beta VDJ combination and CDR3 sequence profiling used genomic DNA as the template. An Illumina HiSeq 2000 was the platform used for TCR repertoire sequencing. Processing in the source paper ran as follows. Repertoire assessment relied on Simpson's diversity index, CDR3 size and DJ length profiles, and TRBV/TRBJ rearrangement plots. Whichever DNA sequence was most abundant in the deep sequencing data was defined as the immunodominant clone. CDR3 amino acid sequences were checked for sharing across subjects and were also compared against the VDJdb database and published repertoires. The public reads were reanalyzed by TCRdb: fastp trimming at Q25, MiXCR alignment, in-frame beta chains only. Under each unique CDR3 protein, matching rows form one entry showing the most common genes and DNA. The V and J calls come from TCRdb's annotation, not from the publication. Within this sample are about 180,000 distinct CDR3 sequences, with 40% to 50% of them counted one time only. The ten largest account for 2.9% of the sample.

The V and J segments used are TRBV20-1 and TRBJ2-7; 13 bases in the middle match TRBD2. The TCR sequence derives from a human donor in good health. The specimen was sorted CD4+, CD8+, or CD8+CD57+ T cells (not recorded which) from PBMCs. The CDR3 protein is CSAAETSGRSSYEQYV. The nucleotides read TGCAGTGCTGCGGAGACTAGCGGGAGGTCCTCCTACGAGCAGTACGTC.